The 30 T cell receptor beta chains reported below all come from one sample, sequenced in a study of siplizumab effects on memory and regulatory T cells. Profiling relied on immunoSEQ multiplex PCR, and the TCRdb table lists in-frame clones only, not all of them. Among tens of thousands of clones listed, approximately 88% were seen once. Sequencing input: Tregs sorted from blood. These receptors came from a human donor in good health.

The chain employs TRBV2 and TRBJ1-4; D perhaps matches TRBD1 (5 bases). This CDR3 is 15 amino acids long. The germline gives CDR1 SNHLY, CDR2 FYNNEI. Trimming left V 2 bases short and J 5 bases short, with 12 bases between. CDR3 in amino acids: CASSEIGGWNEKLFF. In DNA form, the CDR3 reads TGTGCCAGCAGTGAAATCGGGGGTTGGAATGAAAAACTGTTTTTT.

The J gene is TRBJ1-3, the V gene TRBV19, with D hard to call. The CDR3 is 14 residues long. V lost 3 bases, J lost 1 base, and 7 bases lay in between. Looked up from germline, CDR1 is LNHDA and CDR2 is SQIVND (reference sequence). CDR3 sequence: CASSMASSGNTIYF. CDR3 nucleotide sequence: TGTGCCAGTAGTATGGCCAGTTCTGGAAACACCATATATTTT.

The rearrangement uses TRBV5-4 and TRBJ1-2; perhaps TRBD1 as D (5 bases). Per the germline V gene, CDR1 is SGHNT and CDR2 is YYREEE (reference sequence). CDR3 length equals 15 residues. Between the trimmed V and J ends, which lost 4 bases and 5 bases, there was a span of 18 bases. DNA of the CDR3: TGTGCCAGCAGCATAAAACTATCGCGGGGGTATGGCTACACCTTC. Protein sequence: CASSIKLSRGYGYTF.

The J gene is TRBJ1-2, the V gene TRBV10-3; D might be TRBD1 (5 bases). CDR3 length equals 10 residues. Germline V gene data show CDR1 as ENHRY and CDR2 as SYGVKD. V was pared by 10 bases and J by 6 bases, with 9 bases between. The chain's CDR3 is CATRGDGYTF. The CDR3 nucleotides read TGTGCCACCAGAGGGGATGGCTACACCTTC.

The V and J genes are TRBV5-1 and TRBJ2-5; 9 bases are a match to TRBD1. V trimming: 2 bases; J trimming: 5 bases; junction bases outside the gene matches: 4. The germline V gene encodes CDR1 SGHRS and CDR2 YFSETQ. The CDR3 runs 14 residues. In DNA, the CDR3 is TGCGCCAGCAGCTTTACAGGGGGCTTGGAGACCCAGTACTTC. Amino acid sequence: CASSFTGGLETQYF.

The J gene is TRBJ1-2, the V gene TRBV23-1, with TRBD1 matching 7 bases. TRBV23-1 is placed among ORFs of uncertain function. This CDR3 comprises 18 residues. Losses at the gene ends were 0 bases for V and 2 bases for J; bases not matched to a gene: 12. The CDR3 DNA follows: TGCGCCAGCAGTCAATCTCGTGATACGACAGGGAGAAACTATGGCTACACCTTC. It encodes CASSQSRDTTGRNYGYTF.

The chain joins TRBV7-6 to TRBJ2-1, with 11 bases matching TRBD2. The CDR3 spans 16 residues. Germline trimming cut 5 bases from V and 6 bases from J; bases unmatched to any gene: 9. Germline-derived CDR1 and CDR2 are SGHVS and FNYEAQ. This chain's CDR3 is CASSRQTSGNSNEQFF. The CDR3, as DNA: TGTGCCAGCAGCAGACAGACTAGCGGGAACTCCAATGAGCAGTTCTTC. Looking up the rest from reference TRBV7-6 and TRBJ2-1 gives the full variable domain: GAGVSQSPRYKVTKRGQDVALRCDPISGHVSLYWYRQALGQGPEFLTYFNYEAQQDKSGLPNDRFSAERPEGSISTLTIQRTEQRDSAMYRCASSRQTSGNSNEQFFGPGTRLTVL.

This clone came up once. The V and J genes are TRBV5-4 and TRBJ2-7, with 9 positions matching TRBD2. This CDR3 is built from 16 residues. The V gene end was trimmed by 4 bases and the J gene end by 0 bases; junction bases not matched to a gene: 8. Germline CDR1 and CDR2: SGHNT and YYREEE (reference sequence). The CDR3 loop reads CASSPPGLASSYEQYF. The CDR3 DNA is TGTGCCAGCAGCCCTCCGGGACTAGCCAGCTCCTACGAGCAGTACTTC.

The rearrangement joins TRBV4-2 to TRBJ2-3, with unresolved D. The CDR3 is made up of 14 amino acids. The V end lost 0 bases, the J end lost 6 bases, and 10 bases lay between the germline ends. Germline V gene data show CDR1 as LGHNA and CDR2 as YNFKEQ. The CDR3 DNA follows: TGTGCCAGCAGCCAAGATTTGACCGCGGATACGCAGTATTTT. Translation gives CASSQDLTADTQYF.

This clone was observed a handful of times. The chain links TRBV7-3 to TRBJ1-1; weak D call: TRBD1 (5 bases). Looked up from germline, CDR1 is SGHTA and CDR2 is FQGTGA. The CDR3 runs 14 residues. V was pared by 6 bases and J by 3 bases, with 14 bases between. DNA for the CDR3: TGTGCCAGCAGACGGAGATCGGGGGACACTGAAGCTTTCTTT. Translation: CASRRRSGDTEAFF.

The V call is TRBV29-1, the J call TRBJ1-2, with 7 bases aligning to TRBD1. The CDR3 contains 15 residues. After removal of 5 bases from V and 4 bases from J, the junction contained 13 bases not matched to a gene. Per the germline V gene, CDR1 is SQVTM and CDR2 is ANQGSEA. CDR3 bases: TGCAGCGTTTCAGGGCTGGACAGGCCTTCCTATGGCTACACCTTC. Translated, it gives CSVSGLDRPSYGYTF.

Only a few counts were recorded for this clone. The rearrangement links TRBV4-3 to TRBJ2-3, with TRBD2 identical over 7 bases. The CDR3 extends over 17 amino acids. The V gene end was trimmed by 1 base and the J gene end by 1 base; junction bases not matched to a gene: 8. In germline, CDR1 is LGHNA, CDR2 YSLEER. The CDR3 sequence is CASSQGSFREGTDTQYF. CDR3 bases: TGCGCCAGCAGCCAAGGTTCATTTCGGGAGGGCACAGATACGCAGTATTTT.

The table lists this clone with a count of one. The chain carries TRBV2 and TRBJ2-7; TRBD1 aligns across 12 bases. The CDR3 sequence is 16 residues long. Per germline, CDR1 SNHLY and CDR2 FYNNEI. Losses at the gene ends were 3 bases for V and 3 bases for J; bases not matched to a gene: 6. CDR3 region: CASSDPGTGGFYEQYF. The CDR3 nucleotides are TGTGCCAGCAGTGATCCCGGGACAGGGGGCTTCTACGAGCAGTACTTC.

This clone was observed a few times. This rearrangement joins TRBV2 to TRBJ2-7; D gene unclear. This CDR3 comprises 13 residues. With 6 bases removed from V and 2 bases from J, the gap between germline ends came to 11 bases. Germline V gene lookup returns CDR1 SNHLY and CDR2 FYNNEI. CDR3 bases: TGTGCCAGCAGCGCGGACGGGCCCTACGAGCAGTACTTC. As protein: CASSADGPYEQYF. Together with reference TRBV2 and TRBJ2-7, the CDR3 gives the full variable domain: EPEVTQTPSHQVTQMGQEVILRCVPISNHLYFYWYRQILGQKVEFLVSFYNNEISEKSEIFDDQFSVERPDGSNFTLKIRSTKLEDSAMYFCASSADGPYEQYFGPGTRLTVT.

The chain uses TRBV11-3 and TRBJ2-1, with a weak D call TRBD1 (5 bases). Germline V gene lookup returns CDR1 SGHNT and CDR2 YENEEA. The CDR3 has 13 amino acids. V gave up 4 bases and J gave up 7 bases, with 11 bases separating them. CDR3 sequence: CASSWHQGNEQFF. CDR3 DNA: TGTGCCAGCAGCTGGCACCAGGGAAATGAGCAGTTCTTC.

The chain carries TRBV6-1 and TRBJ1-3; D may be TRBD1 (6 bases). Trimming shortened V by 7 bases and J by 4 bases, and 11 bases separated the two germline ends. Germline assignment: CDR1 MNHNS and CDR2 SASEGT. This CDR3 comprises 13 residues. The CDR3 bases are TGTGCCAGCACCCGGGACATCGGAAACACCATATATTTT. Translated: CASTRDIGNTIYF.

The chain couples TRBV30 to TRBJ2-1; D gene ambiguous. CDR3 length equals 13 residues. CDR1 is GTSNPN and CDR2 is SVGIG in the germline V gene (reference sequence). Trimming left V 0 bases short and J 8 bases short, with 11 bases between. The CDR3 DNA reads as TGTGCCTGGAGTGTCAGGACCTTTGATGAGCAGTTCTTC. Residues: CAWSVRTFDEQFF.

This CDR3 is CASRRQGSSYEQYF. The CDR3 region has the DNA TGTGCCAGCAGGAGACAGGGAAGCTCCTACGAGCAGTACTTC. The chain links TRBV27 to TRBJ2-7; 7 nucleotides line up with TRBD1. Trimming at V came to 6 bases and at J to 0 bases, leaving 5 bases not matched to a gene. Germline CDR1 is MNHEY and CDR2 is SMNVEV (reference sequence). The CDR3 runs to 14 residues.

The V gene is TRBV4-1, the J gene TRBJ2-1; TRBD2 agrees at 9 bases. J was trimmed by 5 bases and V by 3 bases; bases with no gene match: 14. The CDR3 runs 18 residues. Germline lookup yields CDR1 MGHRA and CDR2 YSYEKL. The CDR3 sequence is CASSQGTFLAGINNEQFF. CDR3 nucleotide sequence: TGCGCCAGCAGCCAGGGAACCTTCCTAGCGGGAATAAACAATGAGCAGTTCTTC.

This CDR3 is CASSSGQGVPLRYF. CDR3 sequence (DNA): TGTGCCAGCAGTTCGGGACAGGGGGTCCCATTGAGGTACTTC. The genes are TRBV27 and TRBJ2-7, with 11 bases aligning to TRBD1. The germline V gene encodes CDR1 MNHEY and CDR2 SMNVEV (reference sequence). The CDR3 length is 14 residues. V lost 4 bases to trimming and J lost 12 bases; unmatched junction nucleotides: 11.

The chain recombines TRBV7-9 with TRBJ1-1; D ambiguous. Trimming shortened V by 3 bases and J by 6 bases, and 11 bases separated the two germline ends. CDR3 length: 13 residues. Germline CDR1 reads SEHNR; CDR2 reads FQNEAQ (reference sequence). The CDR3 sequence: CASSFGIRAEAFF. For the CDR3, the DNA is TGTGCCAGCAGCTTTGGTATCCGCGCTGAAGCTTTCTTT. The whole variable domain, remainder taken from reference TRBV7-9 and TRBJ1-1, is DTGVSQNPRHKITKRGQNVTFRCDPISEHNRLYWYRQTLGQGPEFLTYFQNEAQLEKSRLLSDRFSAERPKGSFSTLEIQRTEQGDSAMYLCASSFGIRAEAFFGQGTRLTVV.

This clone is a singleton in its sample. The J gene is TRBJ1-6, the V gene TRBV4-1; D is unclear. V was trimmed by 1 base and J by 7 bases, leaving 17 bases between them. The CDR3 consists of 17 residues. Germline CDR1 and CDR2: MGHRA and YSYEKL. CDR3 region: CASSQGFTERMNSPLHF. As DNA, the CDR3 is TGCGCCAGCAGCCAAGGGTTTACGGAGAGAATGAATTCACCCCTCCACTTT.

This chain connects TRBV7-8 to TRBJ2-7; weak D call: TRBD1 (6 bases). In germline, CDR1 is SGHVS, CDR2 FQNEAQ. The CDR3 covers 14 residues. V dropped 1 base and J dropped 3 bases, with 10 bases sitting between them. CDR3 coding DNA: TGTGCCAGCAGCTTAGTGGGGGCATACTACGAGCAGTACTTC. The encoded protein is CASSLVGAYYEQYF. The full variable domain, its missing parts supplied by reference TRBV7-8 and TRBJ2-7, is GAGVSQSPRYKVAKRGQDVALRCDPISGHVSLFWYQQALGQGPEFLTYFQNEAQLDKSGLPSDRFFAERPEGSVSTLKIQRTQQEDSAVYLCASSLVGAYYEQYFGPGTRLTVT.

The chain joins TRBV28 to TRBJ2-7; D possibly uses TRBD1 or TRBD2 (5 bases each). CDR1 is MDHEN and CDR2 is SYDVKM in the germline V gene. The CDR3 is made up of 16 amino acids. V was clipped by 5 bases and J by 3 bases, with 20 bases between them. CDR3 DNA: TGTGCCAGCAGTAATCGTTCCGGGACCCGTGTCTACGAGCAGTACTTC. Protein: CASSNRSGTRVYEQYF.

The chain combines TRBV10-3 with TRBJ2-3; TRBD1 might be the D (6 bases). V was cut by 3 bases and J by 1 base, with 17 bases left in between. The germline V gene has CDR1 ENHRY and CDR2 SYGVKD. The CDR3 sequence is 17 residues long. The CDR3 sequence: CAISDSQGRLGTDTQYF. The CDR3 DNA is TGTGCCATCAGTGACTCACAGGGTAGATTGGGCACAGATACGCAGTATTTT.

The chain couples TRBV16 to TRBJ1-5; D may be TRBD1 (5 bases). V was cut by 4 bases and J by 4 bases, with 8 bases left in between. This CDR3 has 13 residues. Per germline, CDR1 KGHSY and CDR2 FQNENV. DNA for the CDR3: TGTGCCAGCAGCCGGGGGGAAAATCAGCCCCAGCATTTT. Translated, it gives CASSRGENQPQHF.

The rearrangement uses TRBV18 and TRBJ1-4; D may be TRBD1 (6 bases). Trimming took off 3 bases at V and 4 bases at J, with 9 bases between the two ends. Germline CDR1 KGHSH, CDR2 LQKENI. This CDR3 has 14 residues. CDR3 DNA sequence: TGTGCCAGCTCACCGACAGGTGTTAATGAAAAACTGTTTTTT. Residues: CASSPTGVNEKLFF.

The CDR3, as DNA: TGTGCCAGCTCACCGGGGGACAGTGAAGCTTTCTTT. As protein: CASSPGDSEAFF. V and J are TRBV18 and TRBJ1-1; TRBD1 matches 7 bases. Germline V gene sequence: CDR1 KGHSH, CDR2 LQKENI. V was clipped by 3 bases and J by 7 bases; unmatched bases: 2. This CDR3 has 12 amino acids.

J is TRBJ2-7 and V is TRBV7-3; a weak D match, TRBD1 (6 bases). Trimming took 0 bases from V and 3 from J, leaving 18 bases between them. The germline V gene has CDR1 SGHTA and CDR2 FQGTGA. There are 17 residues in the CDR3. For the CDR3, the DNA is TGTGCCAGCAGCTTAACGGGGGCGACAGGAATAAACTACGAGCAGTACTTC. It codes for CASSLTGATGINYEQYF.

In this sample, this clone turned up once. J is TRBJ2-1 and V is TRBV4-3; D may be TRBD1 or TRBD2 (5 bases each). The CDR3 loop spans 15 amino acids. V lost 1 base, J lost 10 bases, and 17 bases lay in between. Germline V gene sequence: CDR1 LGHNA, CDR2 YSLEER. The CDR3 is CASSQGRGKGREQFF. The CDR3 DNA sequence: TGCGCCAGCAGCCAAGGCCGTGGAAAGGGACGCGAGCAGTTCTTC.